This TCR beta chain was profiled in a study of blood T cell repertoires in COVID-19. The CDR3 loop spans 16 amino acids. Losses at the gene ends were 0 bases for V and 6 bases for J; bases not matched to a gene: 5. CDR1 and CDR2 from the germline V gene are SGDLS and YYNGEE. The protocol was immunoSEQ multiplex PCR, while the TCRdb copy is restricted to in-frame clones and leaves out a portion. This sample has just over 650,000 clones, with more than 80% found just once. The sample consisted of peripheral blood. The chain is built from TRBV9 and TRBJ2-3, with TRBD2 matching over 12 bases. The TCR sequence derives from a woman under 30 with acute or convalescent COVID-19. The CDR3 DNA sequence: TGTGCCAGCAGCGTAGAACTAGCGGGGGGCCGGGATACGCAGTATTTT. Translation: CASSVELAGGRDTQYF.